This T cell receptor beta chain was documented in a study of vaccination and CD4 T cells after COVID-19. Overall study context: A vaccine, either BNT162b2 or mRNA-1273, was given to participants in two doses.

V lost 2 bases and J lost 0, with 11 bases in between. Looked up from germline, CDR1 is MNHNS and CDR2 is SASEGT. CDR3 length: 16 amino acids. Study observations and caveats: Within convalescent individuals, 304 out of 307 vaccine-specific clones proved to be spike mono-reactive.

The assay that was used to sequence DNA from cultured CD4+ T cells was the Oncomine TCR Beta short-read assay. TCRdb fed the PCR reads into MiXCR, producing one record per CDR3 protein. The sample gives approximately 20,000 distinct CDR3 sequences, around 23% of which show up once; almost 8% is in the top ten. This clonotype came up a few times. As yet, its antigen is unknown. Treatment of the sample: roughly ten-day PBMC culture with coronavirus spike peptide pools or control peptides (ViraFEST assay). After expanding antigen-specific T cells with peptide pools, ViraFEST sequenced their TCRs. Before Alpha, Beta and Delta appeared in the US, convalescents tested positive (March–December 2020).

The sequence was obtained from a human donor with COVID-19. Sequencing input: cultured CD4+ T cells from blood. This sequence joins TRBV6-1 and TRBJ1-3; D uncertain. CDR3 loop: CASSETGLSSGNTIYF. The CDR3 DNA follows: TGTGCCAGCAGTGAAACGGGCCTTAGCTCTGGAAACACCATATATTTT.